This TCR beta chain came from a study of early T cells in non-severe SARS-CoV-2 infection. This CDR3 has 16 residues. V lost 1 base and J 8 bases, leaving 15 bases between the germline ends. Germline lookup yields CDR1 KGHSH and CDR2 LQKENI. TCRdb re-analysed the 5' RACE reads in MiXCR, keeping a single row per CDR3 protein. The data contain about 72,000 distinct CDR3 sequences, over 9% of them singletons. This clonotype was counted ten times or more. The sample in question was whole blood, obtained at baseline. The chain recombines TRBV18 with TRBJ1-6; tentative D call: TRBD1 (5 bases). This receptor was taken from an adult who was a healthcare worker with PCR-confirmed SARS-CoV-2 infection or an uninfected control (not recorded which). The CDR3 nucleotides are TGTGCCAGCTCACCACTACTGTCTCGGGGGGATTCACCCCTCCACTTT. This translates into CASSPLLSRGDSPLHF.